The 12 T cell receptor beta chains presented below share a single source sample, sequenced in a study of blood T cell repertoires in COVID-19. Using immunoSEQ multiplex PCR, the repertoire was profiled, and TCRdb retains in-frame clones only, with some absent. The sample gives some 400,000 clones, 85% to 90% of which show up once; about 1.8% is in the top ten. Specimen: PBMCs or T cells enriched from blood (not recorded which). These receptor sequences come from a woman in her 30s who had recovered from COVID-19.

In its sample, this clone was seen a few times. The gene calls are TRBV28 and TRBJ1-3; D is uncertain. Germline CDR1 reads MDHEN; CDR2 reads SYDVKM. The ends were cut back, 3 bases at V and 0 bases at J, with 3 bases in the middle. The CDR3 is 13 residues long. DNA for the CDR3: TGTGCCAGCAGTTTTATCTCTGGAAACACCATATATTTT. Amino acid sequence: CASSFISGNTIYF.

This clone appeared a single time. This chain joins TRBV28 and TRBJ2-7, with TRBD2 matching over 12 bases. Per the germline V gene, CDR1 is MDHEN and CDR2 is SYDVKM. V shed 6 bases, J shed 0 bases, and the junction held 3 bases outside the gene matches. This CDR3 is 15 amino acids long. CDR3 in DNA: TGTGCCAGCAGCCGACTAGCGGGAGTCTCCTACGAGCAGTACTTC. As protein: CASSRLAGVSYEQYF.

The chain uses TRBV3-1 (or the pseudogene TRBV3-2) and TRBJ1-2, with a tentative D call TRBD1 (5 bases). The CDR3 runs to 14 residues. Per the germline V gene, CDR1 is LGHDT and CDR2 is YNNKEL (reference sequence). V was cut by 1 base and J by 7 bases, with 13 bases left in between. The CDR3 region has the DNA TGTGCCAGCAGCCAAGTTGAGGCAAGGGGTGGCTACACCTTC. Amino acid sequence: CASSQVEARGGYTF.

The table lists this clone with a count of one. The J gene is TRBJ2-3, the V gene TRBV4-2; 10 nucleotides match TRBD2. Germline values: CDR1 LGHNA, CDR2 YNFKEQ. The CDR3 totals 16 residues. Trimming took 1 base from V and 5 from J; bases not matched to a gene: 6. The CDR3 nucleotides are TGTGCCAGCAGCCAAGTTACTAGCGGGGAGGGAGATACGCAGTATTTT. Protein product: CASSQVTSGEGDTQYF.

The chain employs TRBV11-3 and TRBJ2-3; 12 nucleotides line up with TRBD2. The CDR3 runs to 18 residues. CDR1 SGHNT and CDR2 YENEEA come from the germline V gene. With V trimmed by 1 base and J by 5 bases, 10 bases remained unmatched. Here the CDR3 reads CASSLGGTSGRPIDTQYF. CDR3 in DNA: TGTGCCAGCAGCTTAGGGGGTACTAGCGGGAGGCCCATAGATACGCAGTATTTT.

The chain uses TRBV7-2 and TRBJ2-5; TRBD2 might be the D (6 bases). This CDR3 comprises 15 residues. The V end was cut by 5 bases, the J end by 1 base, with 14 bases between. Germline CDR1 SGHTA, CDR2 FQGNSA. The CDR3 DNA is TGTGCCAGCAGCCGGAGGACTACCGTCCAAGAGACCCAGTACTTC. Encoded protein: CASSRRTTVQETQYF.

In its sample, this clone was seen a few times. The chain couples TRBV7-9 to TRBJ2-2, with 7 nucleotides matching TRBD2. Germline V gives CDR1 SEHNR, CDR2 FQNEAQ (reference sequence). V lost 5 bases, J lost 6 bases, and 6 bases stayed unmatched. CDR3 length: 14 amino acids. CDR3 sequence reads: CASSTGTNPGELFF. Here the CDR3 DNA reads TGTGCCAGCAGCACCGGGACTAACCCCGGGGAGCTGTTTTTT.

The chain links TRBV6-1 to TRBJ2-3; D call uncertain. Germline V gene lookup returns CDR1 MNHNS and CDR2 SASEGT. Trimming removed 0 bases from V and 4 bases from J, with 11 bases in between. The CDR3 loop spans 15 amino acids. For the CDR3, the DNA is TGTGCCAGCAGTGAAGCTTCGAGAATCGCAGATACGCAGTATTTT. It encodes CASSEASRIADTQYF.

The CDR3 sequence is CASRSIGEQFF. Here the CDR3 DNA reads TGTGCCAGCAGGTCCATCGGTGAGCAGTTCTTC. This chain connects TRBV5-4 to TRBJ2-1; D is unresolved. CDR1 is SGHNT, CDR2 YYREEE, per germline (reference sequence). CDR3 length: 11 residues. Trimming removed 5 bases at V and 9 bases at J, with 9 bases between.

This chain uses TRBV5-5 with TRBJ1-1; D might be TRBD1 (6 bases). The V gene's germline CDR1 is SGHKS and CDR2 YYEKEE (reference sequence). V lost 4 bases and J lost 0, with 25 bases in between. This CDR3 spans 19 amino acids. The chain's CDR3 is CASSPYSGGRAPMNTEAFF. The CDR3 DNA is TGTGCCAGCAGCCCGTATTCGGGGGGGCGGGCTCCCATGAACACTGAAGCTTTCTTT.

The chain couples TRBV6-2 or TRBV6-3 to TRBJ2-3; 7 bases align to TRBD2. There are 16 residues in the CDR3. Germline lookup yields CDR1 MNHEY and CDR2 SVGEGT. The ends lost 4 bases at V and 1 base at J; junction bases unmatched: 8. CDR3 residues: CASSSRTSAGTDTQYF. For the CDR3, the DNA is TGTGCCAGCAGTTCCCGGACTAGTGCTGGCACAGATACGCAGTATTTT.

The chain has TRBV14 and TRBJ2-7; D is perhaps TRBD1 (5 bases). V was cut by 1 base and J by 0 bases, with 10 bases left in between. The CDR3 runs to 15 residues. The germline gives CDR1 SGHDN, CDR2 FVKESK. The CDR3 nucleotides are TGTGCCAGCAGCCAAGGTTCAGGGTTCTCCTACGAGCAGTACTTC. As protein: CASSQGSGFSYEQYF.